Listed below are T cell receptor beta chains from one sample, sequenced in a study of blood T cell repertoires in COVID-19. The table came from immunoSEQ multiplex PCR; TCRdb's copy has only in-frame clones and leaves some out. The repertoire holds 250,000 to 300,000 clones, about nine tenths seen once, with approximately 10% in the top ten. Specimen: peripheral blood. The source of these receptors is a woman in her 30s with COVID-19, enrolled during active disease. Both conserved end residues are part of each CDR3. The D gene is left open where the match is weak.

J gene	D gene	V gene	CDR3 protein
TRBJ1-2	TRBD1	TRBV28	CASSSGTGGMGYGYTF
TRBJ2-7	-	TRBV6-5	CASSSEGTAYEQYF
TRBJ2-1	TRBD2	TRBV11-2	CASRPGLAFREQFF
TRBJ2-7	TRBD2	TRBV28	CASSLRRLFGGEQYF
TRBJ2-7	-	TRBV30	CAWSVSRSSYEQYF
TRBJ2-6	-	TRBV6-1	CASSDYDLGRAGANVLTF
TRBJ2-1	TRBD2	TRBV18	CASSPPIASGRPYNEQFF
TRBJ2-7	-	TRBV18	CASSPTGLLIEQYF
TRBJ2-2	TRBD1	TRBV5-8	CASPRGTGELFF
TRBJ2-3	-	TRBV7-3	CASSLTHDTQYF
TRBJ1-1	-	TRBV6-5	CASSYSKFSGGTEAFF
TRBJ1-3	TRBD1	TRBV5-5	CASSVTGLNTIYF
TRBJ1-6	TRBD1	TRBV9	CASSVGGQGNSPLHF
TRBJ1-4	-	TRBV3-1/TRBV3-2	CASSHQDSLYEKLFF
TRBJ2-7	TRBD1	TRBV10-1	CASSPGQAFSSEQYF
TRBJ1-4	-	TRBV4-2	CASSQGSRRETNEKLFF
TRBJ2-7	-	TRBV27	CASSLWGDHEQYF
TRBJ1-5	-	TRBV5-1	CASSLTGSNQPQHF
TRBJ1-4	-	TRBV5-4	CASSSGVANEKLFF
TRBJ2-7	-	TRBV14	CASSQAYEQYF
TRBJ2-7	TRBD2	TRBV19	CASSISGRRYEQYF
TRBJ2-7	-	TRBV6-5	CASSYSRLSYEQYF
TRBJ2-7	TRBD2	TRBV28	CASSNPSGGSYEQYF
TRBJ2-7	TRBD2	TRBV18	CASSHPGLAGDEQYF
TRBJ2-1	-	TRBV27	CASRSLNSYNEQFF
TRBJ1-2	-	TRBV19	CASRQEDSNNYGYTF
TRBJ1-6	TRBD1	TRBV14	CASSQLTGGGSPLHF
TRBJ2-7	-	TRBV29-1	CSAQADSFYEQYF
TRBJ2-7	-	TRBV28	CASIRTSPYEQYF
TRBJ2-7	TRBD1	TRBV2	CASRDRVYEQYF
TRBJ2-1	TRBD2	TRBV30	CACPPASGTINEQFF
TRBJ2-7	TRBD2	TRBV2	CASSPVAGGDEQYF
TRBJ2-2	TRBD2	TRBV2	CASVGLVGRELFF
TRBJ1-6	-	TRBV10-3	CASRPEGYNSPLHF
TRBJ2-1	TRBD2	TRBV18	CASSPLAGTTNEQFF
TRBJ2-7	-	TRBV5-1	CASSFGVTYEQYF
TRBJ2-4	-	TRBV12-2	CASRLGSIQYF
TRBJ1-6	-	TRBV4-1	CASSQDNWNSPLHF
TRBJ2-4	-	TRBV5-1	CASSLRQVGAKNIQYF
TRBJ1-5	TRBD1	TRBV27	CASSLSNRGNQPQHF
TRBJ1-5	-	TRBV6-5	CASRAAGSSNQPQHF
TRBJ1-5	-	TRBV15	CATSRDRQNQPQHF
TRBJ2-1	-	TRBV7-8	CASSLAGLSYNEQFF
TRBJ2-7	-	TRBV28	CASSLSGGPYEQYF
TRBJ2-7	-	TRBV12-5	CASGLGLSPYEQYF
TRBJ2-1	-	TRBV24-1	CATRGTSSGVEQFF
TRBJ2-7	TRBD1	TRBV28	CASRGPGQGAYEQYF
TRBJ2-3	-	TRBV5-1	CASSFASHNTDTQYF
TRBJ1-4	-	TRBV19	CASSARADNEKLFF
TRBJ2-7	-	TRBV5-1	CASSFRGNSYEQYF